These T cell receptor beta chains were read from a single sample in a study of T cells in localized non-small cell lung cancer. Method: immunoSEQ multiplex PCR; TCRdb's copy keeps in-frame clones and lacks some. Of about 1,600 clones listed, about a fifth were seen once; the top ten hold about a tenth. The source material was lung tumor tissue, sampled before any cancer treatment. Every receptor here comes from a male donor older than 55 with stage I lung adenocarcinoma. The CDR3 runs from the conserved cysteine through the conserved F or W. Each record gives: clone size, D gene, J gene, V gene, CDR3 protein, CDR3 DNA. A D gene is named only where the DNA matches it firmly. The size field is filled for only some rows; it gives once, few, many or a size class.

medium-sized,-,TRBJ1-1,TRBV6-8,CASSSRSSEAFF,TGTGCCAGCAGTTCGCGTTCGTCTGAAGCTTTCTTT
few,-,TRBJ1-1,TRBV6-8,CASTYEAGGAENTEAFF,TGTGCCAGCACCTACGAGGCCGGGGGCGCAGAGAACACTGAAGCTTTCTTT
-,-,TRBJ2-7,TRBV19,CASSLGARGYEQYF,TGTGCCAGTAGTCTGGGGGCCAGGGGCTACGAGCAGTACTTC
-,TRBD2,TRBJ2-7,TRBV29-1,CSVDGGIVDEQYF,TGCAGCGTTGACGGGGGGATTGTCGACGAGCAGTACTTC
-,-,TRBJ1-1,TRBV9,CASSVGVGVNTEAFF,TGTGCCAGCAGCGTAGGCGTGGGTGTTAACACTGAAGCTTTCTTT
few,-,TRBJ1-6,TRBV4-1,CASSQAPRGQSLYNSPLHF,TGCGCCAGCAGCCAAGCACCTCGAGGACAGTCCCTATATAATTCACCCCTCCACTTT
-,TRBD1,TRBJ2-7,TRBV11-3,CASSSTGRAGYEQYF,TGTGCCAGCAGCTCGACAGGGCGAGCAGGGTACGAGCAGTACTTC
few,-,TRBJ2-7,TRBV6-8,CASRKTGEGYEQYF,TGTGCCAGCAGGAAAACAGGGGAGGGCTACGAGCAGTACTTC
-,-,TRBJ1-6,TRBV2,CASSGRLGSPLHF,TGTGCCAGCAGTGGGAGGTTGGGTTCACCCCTCCACTTT
few,TRBD1,TRBJ2-3,TRBV11-3,CASSSPRQGAINTQYF,TGTGCCAGCAGCAGTCCTCGACAGGGGGCGATAAATACGCAGTATTTT
few,TRBD1,TRBJ2-1,TRBV6-8,CASSFTGDHEQFF,TGTGCCAGCAGTTTCACAGGGGACCATGAGCAGTTCTTC
-,TRBD2,TRBJ2-2,TRBV7-6,CASSRTSGGPGTGELFF,TGTGCCAGCAGCCGGACTAGCGGGGGGCCTGGCACCGGGGAGCTGTTTTTT
-,-,TRBJ1-3,TRBV30,CAWNAGQGGNTIYF,TGTGCCTGGAATGCGGGCCAGGGTGGTAACACCATATATTTT